This TCR beta chain was documented in a study of T cell responses to AZD1222 COVID-19 vaccine. Germline CDR1 reads SGHKS; CDR2 reads YYEKEE (reference sequence). The CDR3 consists of 17 residues. Losses at the gene ends were 4 bases for V and 6 bases for J; bases not matched to a gene: 14. The repertoire was sequenced with immunoSEQ multiplex PCR; TCRdb's copy has only in-frame clones and lacks some. This sample has just over 95,000 clones; 70% to 90% occur once, and the top ten carry roughly 3.5%. The chain carries TRBV5-5 and TRBJ1-5; 9 bases are shared with TRBD1. This TCR was sampled from an adult in good health. Sequenced material: peripheral blood, taken on day 0 of AZD1222 vaccination. The CDR3 protein is CASSLDLGGQGFQPQHF. For the CDR3, the DNA is TGTGCCAGCAGCCTTGACCTAGGCGGACAGGGGTTTCAGCCCCAGCATTTT.